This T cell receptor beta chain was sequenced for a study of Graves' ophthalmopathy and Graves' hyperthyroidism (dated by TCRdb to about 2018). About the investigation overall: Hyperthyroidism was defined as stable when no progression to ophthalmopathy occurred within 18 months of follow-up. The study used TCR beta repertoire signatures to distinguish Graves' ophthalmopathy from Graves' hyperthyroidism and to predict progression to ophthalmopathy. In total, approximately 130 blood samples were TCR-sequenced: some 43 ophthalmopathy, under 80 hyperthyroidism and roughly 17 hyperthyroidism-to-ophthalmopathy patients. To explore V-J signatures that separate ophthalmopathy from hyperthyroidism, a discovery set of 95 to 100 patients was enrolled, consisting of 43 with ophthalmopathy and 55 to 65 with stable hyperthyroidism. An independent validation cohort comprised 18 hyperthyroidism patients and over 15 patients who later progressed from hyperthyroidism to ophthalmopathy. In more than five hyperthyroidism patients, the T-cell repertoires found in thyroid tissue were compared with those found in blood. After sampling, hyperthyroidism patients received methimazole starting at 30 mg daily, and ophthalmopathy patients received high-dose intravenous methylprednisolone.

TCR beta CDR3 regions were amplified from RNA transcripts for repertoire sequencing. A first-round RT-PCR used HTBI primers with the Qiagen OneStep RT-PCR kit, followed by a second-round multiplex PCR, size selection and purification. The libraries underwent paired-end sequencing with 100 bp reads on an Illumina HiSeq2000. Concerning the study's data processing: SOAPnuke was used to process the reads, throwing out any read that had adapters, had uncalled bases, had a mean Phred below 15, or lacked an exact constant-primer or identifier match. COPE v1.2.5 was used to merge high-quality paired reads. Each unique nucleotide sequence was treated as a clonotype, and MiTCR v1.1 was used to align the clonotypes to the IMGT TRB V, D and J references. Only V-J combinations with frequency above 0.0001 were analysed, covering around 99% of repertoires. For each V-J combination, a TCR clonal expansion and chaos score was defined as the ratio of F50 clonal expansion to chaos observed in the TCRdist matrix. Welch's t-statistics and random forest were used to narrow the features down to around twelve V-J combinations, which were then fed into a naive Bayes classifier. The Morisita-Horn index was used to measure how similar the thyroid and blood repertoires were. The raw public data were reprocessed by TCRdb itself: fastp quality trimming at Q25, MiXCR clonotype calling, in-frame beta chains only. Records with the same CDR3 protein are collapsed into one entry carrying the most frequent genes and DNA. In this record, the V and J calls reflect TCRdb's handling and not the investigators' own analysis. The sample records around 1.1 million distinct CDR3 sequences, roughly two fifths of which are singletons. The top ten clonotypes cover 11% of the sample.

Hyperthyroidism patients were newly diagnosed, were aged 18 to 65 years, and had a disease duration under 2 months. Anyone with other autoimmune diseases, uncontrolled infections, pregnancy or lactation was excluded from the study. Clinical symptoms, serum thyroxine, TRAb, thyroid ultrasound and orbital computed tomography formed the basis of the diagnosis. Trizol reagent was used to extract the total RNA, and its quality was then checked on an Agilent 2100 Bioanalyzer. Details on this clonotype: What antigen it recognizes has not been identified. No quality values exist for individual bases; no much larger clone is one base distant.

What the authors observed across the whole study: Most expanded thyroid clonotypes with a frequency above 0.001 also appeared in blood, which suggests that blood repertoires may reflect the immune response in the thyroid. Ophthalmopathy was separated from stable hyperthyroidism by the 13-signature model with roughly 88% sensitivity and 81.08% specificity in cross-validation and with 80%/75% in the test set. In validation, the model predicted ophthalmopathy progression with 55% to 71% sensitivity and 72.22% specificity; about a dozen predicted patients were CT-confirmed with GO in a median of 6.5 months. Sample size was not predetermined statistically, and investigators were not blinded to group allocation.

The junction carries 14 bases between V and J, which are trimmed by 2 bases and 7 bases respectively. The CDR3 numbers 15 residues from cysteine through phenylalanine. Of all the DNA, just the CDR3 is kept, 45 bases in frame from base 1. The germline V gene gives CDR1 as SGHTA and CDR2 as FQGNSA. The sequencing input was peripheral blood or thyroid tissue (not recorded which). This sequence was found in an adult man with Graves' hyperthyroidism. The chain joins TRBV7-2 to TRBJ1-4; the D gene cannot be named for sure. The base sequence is TGTGCCAGCAGCTTAATCGTCGGGGTGGGTGAAAAACTGTTTTTT. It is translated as CASSLIVGVGEKLFF.